This is a list of T cell receptor beta chains from one sample in a study of shared clonotypes between healthy human individuals. Clones were read by immunoSEQ multiplex PCR, and TCRdb kept only the in-frame ones, dropping some. Here the sample spans about 2.3 million clones, just over 90% being singletons. Sequencing input: naive CD4+ T cells from PBMCs. The receptors were sampled from a young man in good health. Some clones in this sample may be carry-over from other donors' samples. The CDR3 runs from the conserved cysteine through the conserved F or W. Each record gives: CDR3 length, D gene, clone size, J gene, V gene, CDR3 protein, CDR3 DNA. D genes are given only for firm matches. Some rows mark clone size as missing; the rest say once, few, many or name a class of expanded clone.

CDR3 length: 15; D gene: TRBD1; clone size: -; J gene: TRBJ1-2; V gene: TRBV19; CDR3 protein: CASSTRDREVYGYTF; CDR3 DNA: TGTGCCAGTAGTACCCGGGACAGGGAAGTATATGGCTACACCTTC
CDR3 length: 15; D gene: -; clone size: -; J gene: TRBJ2-7; V gene: TRBV5-1; CDR3 protein: CASNPDGHSSYEQYF; CDR3 DNA: TGCGCCAGCAACCCCGACGGCCACTCCTCCTACGAGCAGTACTTC
CDR3 length: 15; D gene: -; clone size: -; J gene: TRBJ2-7; V gene: TRBV28; CDR3 protein: CASSLAQVGSYEQYF; CDR3 DNA: TGTGCCAGCAGTTTAGCCCAGGTCGGGTCCTACGAGCAGTACTTC
CDR3 length: 13; D gene: TRBD1; clone size: -; J gene: TRBJ1-2; V gene: TRBV19; CDR3 protein: CASSIRTGDRYTF; CDR3 DNA: TGTGCCAGTAGTATTCGGACAGGCGACCGCTACACCTTC
CDR3 length: 15; D gene: -; clone size: once; J gene: TRBJ1-4; V gene: TRBV19; CDR3 protein: CASSMKAATNEKLFF; CDR3 DNA: TGTGCCAGTAGTATGAAGGCTGCAACTAATGAAAAACTGTTTTTT
CDR3 length: 15; D gene: TRBD2; clone size: -; J gene: TRBJ2-5; V gene: TRBV2; CDR3 protein: CASSQALAGGETQYF; CDR3 DNA: TGTGCCAGCAGCCAGGCGTTAGCGGGGGGGGAGACCCAGTACTTC
CDR3 length: 14; D gene: -; clone size: -; J gene: TRBJ1-2; V gene: TRBV28; CDR3 protein: CASSFPGYNYGYTF; CDR3 DNA: TGTGCCAGCAGTTTCCCGGGGTATAACTATGGCTACACCTTC
CDR3 length: 13; D gene: -; clone size: once; J gene: TRBJ2-4; V gene: TRBV5-6; CDR3 protein: CASTWGAKNIQYF; CDR3 DNA: TGTGCCAGCACCTGGGGGGCCAAAAACATTCAGTACTTC
CDR3 length: 13; D gene: -; clone size: -; J gene: TRBJ2-2; V gene: TRBV5-6; CDR3 protein: CASSLLYTGELFF; CDR3 DNA: TGTGCCAGCAGCTTGCTATACACCGGGGAGCTGTTTTTT
CDR3 length: 12; D gene: -; clone size: -; J gene: TRBJ2-1; V gene: TRBV5-1; CDR3 protein: CASSLQHNEQFF; CDR3 DNA: TGCGCCAGCAGCTTGCAGCACAATGAGCAGTTCTTC
CDR3 length: 15; D gene: TRBD1; clone size: once; J gene: TRBJ1-2; V gene: TRBV2; CDR3 protein: CASIRDRGPNYGYTF; CDR3 DNA: TGTGCCAGCATACGGGACAGGGGACCTAACTATGGCTACACCTTC
CDR3 length: 18; D gene: -; clone size: -; J gene: TRBJ2-2; V gene: TRBV5-1; CDR3 protein: CASSLKTLGQVRGGELFF; CDR3 DNA: TGCGCCAGCAGCCTTAAGACCCTAGGACAAGTAAGGGGCGGGGAGCTGTTTTTT
CDR3 length: 14; D gene: TRBD1; clone size: -; J gene: TRBJ2-3; V gene: TRBV28; CDR3 protein: CASNGQGATDTQYF; CDR3 DNA: TGTGCCAGCAATGGACAGGGGGCCACAGATACGCAGTATTTT
CDR3 length: 15; D gene: TRBD2; clone size: -; J gene: TRBJ2-2; V gene: TRBV2; CDR3 protein: CASRGTSGYTGELFF; CDR3 DNA: TGTGCCAGCAGGGGGACTAGCGGCTACACCGGGGAGCTGTTTTTT
CDR3 length: 14; D gene: -; clone size: -; J gene: TRBJ1-3; V gene: TRBV30; CDR3 protein: CAWIRGGSGNTIYF; CDR3 DNA: TGTGCCTGGATCCGGGGAGGCTCTGGAAACACCATATATTTT
CDR3 length: 15; D gene: -; clone size: -; J gene: TRBJ2-5; V gene: TRBV28; CDR3 protein: CASSERGTGQETQYF; CDR3 DNA: TGTGCCAGCAGTGAACGCGGGACCGGTCAAGAGACCCAGTACTTC
CDR3 length: 13; D gene: -; clone size: -; J gene: TRBJ1-1; V gene: TRBV6-4; CDR3 protein: CASSRQENTEAFF; CDR3 DNA: TGTGCCAGCAGTAGACAGGAAAACACTGAAGCTTTCTTT
CDR3 length: 12; D gene: TRBD1; clone size: -; J gene: TRBJ2-5; V gene: TRBV29-1; CDR3 protein: CSVYRGGETQYF; CDR3 DNA: TGCAGCGTATACAGGGGCGGGGAGACCCAGTACTTC
CDR3 length: 16; D gene: TRBD2; clone size: -; J gene: TRBJ2-3; V gene: TRBV5-1; CDR3 protein: CASSLVLAGSTDTQYF; CDR3 DNA: TGCGCCAGCAGCCTAGTTCTAGCGGGAAGCACAGATACGCAGTATTTT
CDR3 length: 13; D gene: TRBD1; clone size: -; J gene: TRBJ1-1; V gene: TRBV29-1; CDR3 protein: CSVQTGLGTEAFF; CDR3 DNA: TGCAGCGTCCAGACAGGGCTTGGGACTGAAGCTTTCTTT
CDR3 length: 13; D gene: -; clone size: once; J gene: TRBJ1-1; V gene: TRBV7-6; CDR3 protein: CASSLQLRTEAFF; CDR3 DNA: TGTGCCAGCAGCTTACAACTTAGAACTGAAGCTTTCTTT
CDR3 length: 15; D gene: TRBD1; clone size: once; J gene: TRBJ1-1; V gene: TRBV5-1; CDR3 protein: CASSLRQGADSEAFF; CDR3 DNA: TGCGCCAGCAGCTTACGACAGGGGGCGGATTCTGAAGCTTTCTTT
CDR3 length: 13; D gene: TRBD1; clone size: -; J gene: TRBJ1-1; V gene: TRBV10-3; CDR3 protein: CAISQTGKAEAFF; CDR3 DNA: TGTGCCATCAGCCAGACAGGGAAGGCTGAAGCTTTCTTT